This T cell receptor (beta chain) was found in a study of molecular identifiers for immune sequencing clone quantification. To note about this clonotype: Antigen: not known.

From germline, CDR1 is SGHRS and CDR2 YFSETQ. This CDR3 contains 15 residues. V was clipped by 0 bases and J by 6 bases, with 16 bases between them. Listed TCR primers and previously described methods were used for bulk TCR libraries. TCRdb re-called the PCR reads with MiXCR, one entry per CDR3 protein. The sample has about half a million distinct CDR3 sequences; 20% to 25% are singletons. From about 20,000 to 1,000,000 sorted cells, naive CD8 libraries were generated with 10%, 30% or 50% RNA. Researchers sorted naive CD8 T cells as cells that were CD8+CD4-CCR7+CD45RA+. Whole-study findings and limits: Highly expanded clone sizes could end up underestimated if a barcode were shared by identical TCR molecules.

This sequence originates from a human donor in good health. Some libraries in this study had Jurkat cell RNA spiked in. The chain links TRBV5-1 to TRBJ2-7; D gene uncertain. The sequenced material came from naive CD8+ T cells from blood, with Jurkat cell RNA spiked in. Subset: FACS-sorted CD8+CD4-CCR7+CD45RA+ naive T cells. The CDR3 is CASSLAGWGYREQYF. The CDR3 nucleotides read TGCGCCAGCAGCTTGGCGGGCTGGGGATACCGCGAGCAGTACTTC.